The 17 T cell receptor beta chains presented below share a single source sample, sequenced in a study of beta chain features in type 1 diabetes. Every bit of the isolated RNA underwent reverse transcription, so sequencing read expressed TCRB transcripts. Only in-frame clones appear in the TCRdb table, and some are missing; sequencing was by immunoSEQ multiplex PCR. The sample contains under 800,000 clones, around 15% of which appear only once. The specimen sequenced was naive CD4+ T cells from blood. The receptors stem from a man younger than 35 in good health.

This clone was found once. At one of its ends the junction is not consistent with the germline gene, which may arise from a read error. For the CDR3, the DNA is TGTGCCAGCACCCCCGGGACAGCTTCCTTC. It specifies CASTPGTASF. This chain joins TRBV27 and TRBJ1-2, with 7 bases matching TRBD1. The CDR3 totals 10 residues. Looked up from germline, CDR1 is MNHEY and CDR2 is SMNVEV (reference sequence).

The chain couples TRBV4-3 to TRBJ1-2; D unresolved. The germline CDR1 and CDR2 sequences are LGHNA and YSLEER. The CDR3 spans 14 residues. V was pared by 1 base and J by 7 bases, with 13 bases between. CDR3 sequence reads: CASSQGTALVGYTF. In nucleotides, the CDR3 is TGCGCCAGCAGCCAAGGGACGGCCCTAGTTGGCTACACCTTC.

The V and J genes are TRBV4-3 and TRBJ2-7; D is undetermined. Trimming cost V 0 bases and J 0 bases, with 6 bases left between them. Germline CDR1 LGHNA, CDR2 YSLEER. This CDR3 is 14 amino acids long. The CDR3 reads CASSQEYHSYEQYF. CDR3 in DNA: TGCGCCAGCAGCCAAGAATACCACTCCTACGAGCAGTACTTC.

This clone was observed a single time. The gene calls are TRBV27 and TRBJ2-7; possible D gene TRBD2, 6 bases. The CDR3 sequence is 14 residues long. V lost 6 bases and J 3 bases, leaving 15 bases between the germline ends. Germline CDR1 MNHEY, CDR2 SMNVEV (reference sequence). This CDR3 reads CASSRGFLLYEQYF. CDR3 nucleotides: TGTGCCAGCAGCCGGGGGTTCCTACTCTACGAGCAGTACTTC.

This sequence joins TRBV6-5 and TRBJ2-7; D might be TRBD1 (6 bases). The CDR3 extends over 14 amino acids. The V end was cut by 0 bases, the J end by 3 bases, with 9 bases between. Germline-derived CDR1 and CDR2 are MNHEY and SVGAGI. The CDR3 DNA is TGTGCCAGCAGTTACTCGAAGGGGGTCTACGAGCAGTACTTC. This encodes CASSYSKGVYEQYF.

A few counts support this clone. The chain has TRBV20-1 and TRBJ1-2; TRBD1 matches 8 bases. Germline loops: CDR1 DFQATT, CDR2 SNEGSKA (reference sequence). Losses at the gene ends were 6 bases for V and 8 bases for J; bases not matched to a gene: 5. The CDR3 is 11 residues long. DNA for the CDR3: TGCAGTGCCCCAGGGGGCCGGGGCTACACCTTC. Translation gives CSAPGGRGYTF.

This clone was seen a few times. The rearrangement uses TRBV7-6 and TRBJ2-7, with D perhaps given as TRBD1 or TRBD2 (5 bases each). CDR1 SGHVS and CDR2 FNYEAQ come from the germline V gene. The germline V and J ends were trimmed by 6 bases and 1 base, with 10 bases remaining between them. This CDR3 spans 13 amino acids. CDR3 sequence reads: CASSRDRSYEQYF. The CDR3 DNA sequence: TGTGCCAGCAGTCGGGACCGGTCCTACGAGCAGTACTTC.

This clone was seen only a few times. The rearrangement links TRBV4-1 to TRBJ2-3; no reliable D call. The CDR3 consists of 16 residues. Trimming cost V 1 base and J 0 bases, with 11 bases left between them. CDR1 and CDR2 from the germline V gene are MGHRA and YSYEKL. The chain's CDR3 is CASSQVGKESTDTQYF. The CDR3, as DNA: TGCGCCAGCAGCCAAGTAGGGAAAGAAAGCACAGATACGCAGTATTTT.

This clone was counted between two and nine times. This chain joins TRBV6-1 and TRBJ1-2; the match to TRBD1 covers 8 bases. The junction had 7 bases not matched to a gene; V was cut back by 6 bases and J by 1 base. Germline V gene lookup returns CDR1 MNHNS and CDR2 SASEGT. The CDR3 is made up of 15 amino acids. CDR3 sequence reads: CASSIGQGSNYGYTF. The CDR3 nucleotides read TGTGCCAGCAGCATCGGACAGGGTAGTAACTATGGCTACACCTTC.

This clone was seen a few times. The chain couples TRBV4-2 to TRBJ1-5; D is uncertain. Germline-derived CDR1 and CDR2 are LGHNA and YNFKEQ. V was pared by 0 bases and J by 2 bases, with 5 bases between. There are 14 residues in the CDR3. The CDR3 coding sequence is TGTGCCAGCAGCCAAGATATAGGCAATCAGCCCCAGCATTTT. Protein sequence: CASSQDIGNQPQHF.

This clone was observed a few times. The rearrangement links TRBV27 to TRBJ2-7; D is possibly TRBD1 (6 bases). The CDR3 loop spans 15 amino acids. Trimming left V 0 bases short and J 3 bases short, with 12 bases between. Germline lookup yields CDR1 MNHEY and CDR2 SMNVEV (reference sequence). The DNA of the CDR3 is TGTGCCAGCAGTTTATCTGCGGACAGAAACTACGAGCAGTACTTC. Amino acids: CASSLSADRNYEQYF.

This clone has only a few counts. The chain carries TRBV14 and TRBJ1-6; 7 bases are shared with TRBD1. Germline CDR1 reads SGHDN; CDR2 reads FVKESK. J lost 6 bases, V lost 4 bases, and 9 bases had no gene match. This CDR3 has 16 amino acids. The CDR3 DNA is TGTGCCAGCAGCCTTCAGGGGGGACAGCCTAATTCACCCCTCCACTTT. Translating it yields CASSLQGGQPNSPLHF.

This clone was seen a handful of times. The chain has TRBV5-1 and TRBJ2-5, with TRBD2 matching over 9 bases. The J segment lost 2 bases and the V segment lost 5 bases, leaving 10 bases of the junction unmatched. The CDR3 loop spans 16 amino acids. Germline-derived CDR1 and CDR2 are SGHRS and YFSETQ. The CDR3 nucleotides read TGCGCCAGCAGGGACCCCAGCGGGAGGCTACAAGAGACCCAGTACTTC. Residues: CASRDPSGRLQETQYF.

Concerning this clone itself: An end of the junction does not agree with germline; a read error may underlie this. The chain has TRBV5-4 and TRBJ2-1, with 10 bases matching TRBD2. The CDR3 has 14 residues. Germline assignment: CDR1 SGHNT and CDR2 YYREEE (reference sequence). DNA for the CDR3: TGCGCCAGCAGCCAAGAGGCTAGCGGGGGTGAGCAGTTCTTC. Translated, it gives CASSQEASGGEQFF.

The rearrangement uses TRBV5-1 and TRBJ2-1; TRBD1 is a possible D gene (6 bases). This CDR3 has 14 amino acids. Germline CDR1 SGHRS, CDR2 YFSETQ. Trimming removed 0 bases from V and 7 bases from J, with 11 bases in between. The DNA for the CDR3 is TGCGCCAGCAGCTTGGGGACAGAGGGAAATGAGCAGTTCTTC. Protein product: CASSLGTEGNEQFF.

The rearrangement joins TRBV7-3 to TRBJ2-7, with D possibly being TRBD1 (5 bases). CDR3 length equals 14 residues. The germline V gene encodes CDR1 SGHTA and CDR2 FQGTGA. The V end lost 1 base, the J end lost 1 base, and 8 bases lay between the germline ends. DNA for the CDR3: TGTGCCAGCAGCTTAATGGCAGGGTCCTACGAGCAGTACTTC. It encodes CASSLMAGSYEQYF.

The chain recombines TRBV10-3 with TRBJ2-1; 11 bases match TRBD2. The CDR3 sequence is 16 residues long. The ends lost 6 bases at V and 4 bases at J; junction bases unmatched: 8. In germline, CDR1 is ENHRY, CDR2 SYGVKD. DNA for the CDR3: TGTGCCATCAGAACGACTAGCGGGATCGGTTACAATGAGCAGTTCTTC. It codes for CAIRTTSGIGYNEQFF.